This T cell receptor beta chain was retrieved from a study of graft-versus-host responses after intestinal transplantation. Across the study: Isolated intestinal, liver-intestinal, or multivisceral transplants had been given to the recipients. The study's findings and limits: Early post-transplant HvG declines were associated with peak circulating GvH clone levels. In recipient marrow, GvH clones were found, and some appeared first in ileum or blood.

The assay was immunoSEQ multiplex PCR, and TCRdb's table has in-frame clones only and misses some. The sample yields over 65,000 clones, 91% seen once. This clone was seen once. What it recognizes is unknown. Germline V CDR1 and CDR2: MGHDK, SYGVNS. Between the trimmed V and J ends, which lost 3 bases and 0 bases, there was a span of 10 bases. The CDR3 consists of 15 residues. The chain combines TRBV25-1 with TRBJ2-3; D call uncertain. The sequence was obtained from a human donor who received an intestinal transplant. The specimen comprised unstimulated CD4+ T cells sorted from spleen or lymph node cells, sampled before intestinal transplant. The CDR3 coding sequence is TGTGCCAGCAGTGACGGAGTCCGTAGCACAGATACGCAGTATTTT. As protein: CASSDGVRSTDTQYF.